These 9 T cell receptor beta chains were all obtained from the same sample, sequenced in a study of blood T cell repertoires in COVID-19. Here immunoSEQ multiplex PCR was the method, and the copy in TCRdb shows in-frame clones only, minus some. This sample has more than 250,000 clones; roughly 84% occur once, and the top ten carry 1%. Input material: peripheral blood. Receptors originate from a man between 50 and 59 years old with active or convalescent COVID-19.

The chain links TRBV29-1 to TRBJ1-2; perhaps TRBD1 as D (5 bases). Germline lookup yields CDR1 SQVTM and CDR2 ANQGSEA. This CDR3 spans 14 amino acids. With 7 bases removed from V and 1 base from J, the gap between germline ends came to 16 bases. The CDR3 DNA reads TGCAGCGGCTATGGAATCCAGGGTAACTATGGCTACACCTTC. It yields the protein CSGYGIQGNYGYTF. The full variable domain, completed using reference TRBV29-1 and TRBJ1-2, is SAVISQKPSRDICQRGTSLTIQCQVDSQVTMMFWYRQQPGQSLTLIATANQGSEATYESGFVIDKFPISRPNLTFSTLTVSNMSPEDSSIYLCSGYGIQGNYGYTFGSGTRLTVV.

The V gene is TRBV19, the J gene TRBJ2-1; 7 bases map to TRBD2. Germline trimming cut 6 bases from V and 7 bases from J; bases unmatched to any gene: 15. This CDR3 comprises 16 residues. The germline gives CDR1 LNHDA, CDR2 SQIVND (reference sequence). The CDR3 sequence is CASRPRGGWIENEQFF. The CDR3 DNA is TGTGCCAGTAGGCCCCGCGGGGGATGGATTGAAAATGAGCAGTTCTTC.

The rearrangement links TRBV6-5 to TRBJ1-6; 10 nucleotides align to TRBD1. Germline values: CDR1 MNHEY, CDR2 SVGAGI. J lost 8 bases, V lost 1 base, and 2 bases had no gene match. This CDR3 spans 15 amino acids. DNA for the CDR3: TGTGCCAGCAGTTACTTTGGGACAGGGGATTCACCCCTCCACTTT. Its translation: CASSYFGTGDSPLHF.

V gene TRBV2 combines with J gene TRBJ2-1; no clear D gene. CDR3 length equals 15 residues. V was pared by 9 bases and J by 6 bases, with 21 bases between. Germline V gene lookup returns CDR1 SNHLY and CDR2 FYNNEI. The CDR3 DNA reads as TGTGCCAGTCACAAACGGTTGACATCACCCAATGAGCAGTTCTTC. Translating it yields CASHKRLTSPNEQFF. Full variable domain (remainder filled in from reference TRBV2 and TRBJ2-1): EPEVTQTPSHQVTQMGQEVILRCVPISNHLYFYWYRQILGQKVEFLVSFYNNEISEKSEIFDDQFSVERPDGSNFTLKIRSTKLEDSAMYFCASHKRLTSPNEQFFGPGTRLTVL.

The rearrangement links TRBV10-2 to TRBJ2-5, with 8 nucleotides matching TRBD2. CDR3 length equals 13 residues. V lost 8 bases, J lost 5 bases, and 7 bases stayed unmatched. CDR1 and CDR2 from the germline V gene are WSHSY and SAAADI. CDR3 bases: TGCGCCAGCCGGACTAGCCAGTCGGAGACCCAGTACTTC. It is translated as CASRTSQSETQYF.

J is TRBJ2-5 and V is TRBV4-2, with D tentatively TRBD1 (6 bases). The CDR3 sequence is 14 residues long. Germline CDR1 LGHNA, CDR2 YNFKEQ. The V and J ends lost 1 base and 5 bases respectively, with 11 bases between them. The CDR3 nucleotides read TGTGCCAGCAGCCAAGGGCAGGGGTCGGAGACCCAGTACTTC. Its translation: CASSQGQGSETQYF.

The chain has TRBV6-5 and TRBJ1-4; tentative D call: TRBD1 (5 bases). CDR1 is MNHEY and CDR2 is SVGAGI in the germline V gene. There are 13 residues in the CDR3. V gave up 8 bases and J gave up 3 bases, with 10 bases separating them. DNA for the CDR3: TGTGCCAGCCAGACAGACCCTAATGAAAAACTGTTTTTT. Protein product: CASQTDPNEKLFF.

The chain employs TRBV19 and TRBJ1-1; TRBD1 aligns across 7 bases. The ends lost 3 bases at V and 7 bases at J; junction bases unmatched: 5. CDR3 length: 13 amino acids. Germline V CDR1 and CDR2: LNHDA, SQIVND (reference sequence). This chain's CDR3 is CASSMDRLGEAFF. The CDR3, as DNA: TGTGCCAGTAGTATGGACAGGTTGGGTGAAGCTTTCTTT.

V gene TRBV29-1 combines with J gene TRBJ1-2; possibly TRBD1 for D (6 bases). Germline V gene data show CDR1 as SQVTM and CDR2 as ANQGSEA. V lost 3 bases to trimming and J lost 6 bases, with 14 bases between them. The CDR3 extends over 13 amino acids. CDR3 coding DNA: TGCAGCGTTGATGCACAGGGAGAGAATGGCTACACCTTC. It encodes CSVDAQGENGYTF.